Shown below are 25 T cell receptor beta chains from a single sample sequenced in a study of shared clonotypes between healthy human individuals (dated by TCRdb to between 2020 and 2021). To prepare the library, the immunoSEQ multiplex PCR assay was applied. TCRdb provides this immuneACCESS table in a form limited to in-frame rearrangements. Some clones are lacking; in checked studies, under half of them reflect an unresolved V gene, and why the rest are absent is not known. This sample lists about 2 million clones; 95% were detected once. The top ten clonotypes cover 0.1% to 0.15% of the sample. The specimen sequenced was naive CD4+ T cells sorted from blood. The cell subset or site label here, explained by the study, means: CD45RA+ positively selected. All receptors derive from a young man in good health.

This sequence joins TRBV25-1 and TRBJ1-3; TRBD1 matches 8 bases. V shed 8 bases, J shed 4 bases, and the junction held 13 bases outside the gene matches. This CDR3 comprises 16 residues. The germline CDR1 and CDR2 sequences are MGHDK and SYGVNS. Here the CDR3 reads CASSSSGQAPGNTIYF. The DNA for the CDR3 is TGTGCCAGCTCCTCATCGGGACAGGCCCCCGGAAACACCATATATTTT.

J is TRBJ1-5 and V is TRBV2; D is uncertain. The germline V gene has CDR1 SNHLY and CDR2 FYNNEI. The CDR3 loop spans 12 amino acids. Between the trimmed V and J ends, which lost 2 bases and 6 bases, there was a span of 5 bases. The CDR3 bases are TGTGCCAGCAGTGAAAACGTTCAGCCCCAGCATTTT. Translating gives CASSENVQPQHF.

This chain joins TRBV14 and TRBJ1-1; D is unclear. The CDR3 extends over 12 amino acids. Germline loops: CDR1 SGHDN, CDR2 FVKESK. V shed 0 bases and J shed 7 bases, with 6 bases lying between them. CDR3 loop: CASSQDWGEAFF. The DNA for the CDR3 is TGTGCCAGCAGCCAAGATTGGGGTGAAGCTTTCTTT.

V usage is TRBV27 and J usage is TRBJ1-2; a possible D gene is TRBD1 (6 bases). CDR1 is MNHEY and CDR2 is SMNVEV in the germline V gene (reference sequence). V lost 2 bases to trimming and J lost 7 bases, with 17 bases between them. CDR3 length: 15 amino acids. CDR3 nucleotide sequence: TGTGCCAGCAGTTTAGCCCCAGGGGAATCCTTTGGCTACACCTTC. It encodes CASSLAPGESFGYTF.

This chain's CDR3 is CASTPAGFNTGELFF. CDR3 DNA: TGTGCCAGCACCCCTGCGGGCTTTAACACCGGGGAGCTGTTTTTT. The rearrangement joins TRBV2 to TRBJ2-2; D is perhaps TRBD2 (5 bases). Germline assignment: CDR1 SNHLY and CDR2 FYNNEI. The V end was cut by 7 bases, the J end by 2 bases, with 14 bases between. The CDR3 is 15 residues long. Filled out from reference TRBV2 and TRBJ2-2, the complete variable domain reads EPEVTQTPSHQVTQMGQEVILRCVPISNHLYFYWYRQILGQKVEFLVSFYNNEISEKSEIFDDQFSVERPDGSNFTLKIRSTKLEDSAMYFCASTPAGFNTGELFFGEGSRLTVL.

V is TRBV10-1 and J is TRBJ1-4; possible D gene TRBD1, 6 bases. In germline, CDR1 is WNHNN, CDR2 SYGVQD (reference sequence). Trimming stripped 1 base from V and 3 bases from J, with 15 bases between. This CDR3 contains 17 residues. The CDR3 DNA reads TGCGCCAGCAGTGAGTGTCCAGGGGCCCCTTCTAATGAAAAACTGTTTTTT. Its translation is CASSECPGAPSNEKLFF.

This chain connects TRBV5-6 to TRBJ2-7; TRBD2 might be the D (6 bases). The V end was cut by 0 bases, the J end by 7 bases, with 11 bases between. CDR1 SGHDT and CDR2 YYEEEE come from the germline V gene. The CDR3 is 13 residues long. The CDR3 DNA reads as TGTGCCAGCAGCTTGGCGGGACTGGGGGAGCAGTACTTC. It encodes CASSLAGLGEQYF.

Remarks on this clone: Other DNA sequences within the sample encode an identical CDR3. This chain links TRBV28 with TRBJ2-7; no clear D. CDR1 and CDR2 (germline): MDHEN, SYDVKM. The CDR3 contains 12 residues. The ends were cut back, 2 bases at V and 3 bases at J, with 5 bases in the middle. In DNA, the CDR3 is TGTGCCAGCAGTTTAGTCAGCTACGAGCAGTACTTC. Residues: CASSLVSYEQYF.

The chain has TRBV2 and TRBJ1-5, with D perhaps TRBD1 (6 bases). Per the germline V gene, CDR1 is SNHLY and CDR2 is FYNNEI. V lost 5 bases and J 0 bases, leaving 8 bases between the germline ends. The length of the CDR3 is 14 residues. The CDR3 nucleotides are TGTGCCAGCAGTACAGGGTATAGCAATCAGCCCCAGCATTTT. It codes for CASSTGYSNQPQHF.

This chain joins TRBV10-3 and TRBJ1-2, with D tentatively TRBD1 (6 bases). CDR1 ENHRY and CDR2 SYGVKD come from the germline V gene. This CDR3 spans 12 amino acids. With 6 bases removed from V and 4 bases from J, the gap between germline ends came to 9 bases. The CDR3 DNA reads as TGTGCCATCAGGAAGACAGGCTATGGCTACACCTTC. It translates to CAIRKTGYGYTF.

Details on this clone: Other DNA sequences of this sample code for an identical CDR3. The gene calls are TRBV2 and TRBJ2-7; 10 bases fit TRBD1. The V gene end was trimmed by 4 bases and the J gene end by 2 bases; junction bases not matched to a gene: 2. Germline values: CDR1 SNHLY, CDR2 FYNNEI. CDR3 length: 14 amino acids. Here the CDR3 DNA reads TGTGCCAGCAGTGCCGGGACAGGGGCCTACGAGCAGTACTTC. Its translation: CASSAGTGAYEQYF.

This chain links TRBV5-1 with TRBJ1-2; 10 nucleotides align to TRBD1. CDR1 and CDR2 (germline): SGHRS, YFSETQ. V lost 1 base to trimming and J lost 1 base; unmatched junction nucleotides: 10. CDR3 length: 18 residues. The DNA of the CDR3 is TGCGCCAGCAGCTTGAATATGGGTAGGGACAGGGGTAACTATGGCTACACCTTC. This gives the protein CASSLNMGRDRGNYGYTF. The entire variable domain, with the rest obtained from reference TRBV5-1 and TRBJ1-2, is as follows: KAGVTQTPRYLIKTRGQQVTLSCSPISGHRSVSWYQQTPGQGLQFLFEYFSETQRNKGNFPGRFSGRQFSNSRSEMNVSTLELGDSALYLCASSLNMGRDRGNYGYTFGSGTRLTVV.

The chain is built from TRBV7-9 and TRBJ1-1; D unresolved. V was trimmed by 4 bases and J by 1 base, leaving 10 bases between them. The length of the CDR3 is 14 residues. The germline V gene encodes CDR1 SEHNR and CDR2 FQNEAQ (reference sequence). The CDR3 bases are TGTGCCAGCAGCTCTCAATGGGCGAACACTGAAGCTTTCTTT. It is translated as CASSSQWANTEAFF.

The gene calls are TRBV28 and TRBJ2-7; 9 bases agree with TRBD1. The J segment lost 4 bases and the V segment lost 3 bases, leaving 10 bases of the junction unmatched. The CDR3 has 16 amino acids. In germline, CDR1 is MDHEN, CDR2 SYDVKM. The CDR3 DNA sequence: TGTGCCAGCAGTTTTAATACCATCGGACAGGGGTACGAGCAGTACTTC. It specifies CASSFNTIGQGYEQYF. The full variable domain, in which reference TRBV28 and TRBJ2-7 provide the parts outside the CDR3, is DVKVTQSSRYLVKRTGEKVFLECVQDMDHENMFWYRQDPGLGLRLIYFSYDVKMKEKGDIPEGYSVSREKKERFSLILESASTNQTSMYLCASSFNTIGQGYEQYFGPGTRLTVT.

The gene calls are TRBV29-1 and TRBJ2-7; D might be TRBD1 (5 bases). The CDR3 is made up of 13 amino acids. Germline CDR1 reads SQVTM; CDR2 reads ANQGSEA. Trimming shortened V by 4 bases and J by 7 bases, and 17 bases separated the two germline ends. The CDR3 reads CSVALGRAGEQYF. The CDR3 DNA reads as TGCAGCGTTGCACTGGGCAGGGCAGGGGAGCAGTACTTC.

The genes are TRBV28 and TRBJ2-3, with TRBD2 matching 7 bases. The length of the CDR3 is 15 residues. Looked up from germline, CDR1 is MDHEN and CDR2 is SYDVKM. With 2 bases clipped from V and 5 bases from J, the junction kept 7 bases outside the gene matches. The CDR3 is CASSLGAGELDTQYF. The DNA for the CDR3 is TGTGCCAGCAGTTTAGGGGCGGGGGAGTTAGATACGCAGTATTTT.

The genes are TRBV10-3 and TRBJ1-3, with 7 bases matching TRBD1. Germline V gene sequence: CDR1 ENHRY, CDR2 SYGVKD. The CDR3 runs 16 residues. Germline trimming cut 5 bases from V and 2 bases from J; bases unmatched to any gene: 9. The CDR3 nucleotides are TGTGCCATCAGTCCTAATGCCGACAGGGCTGGAAACACCATATATTTT. It specifies CAISPNADRAGNTIYF.

The V gene is TRBV6-4, the J gene TRBJ2-7, with D unclear. Germline V gene sequence: CDR1 MRHNA, CDR2 SNTAGT. The CDR3 covers 13 residues. Between the trimmed V and J ends, which lost 4 bases and 3 bases, there was a span of 10 bases. The DNA of the CDR3 is TGTGCCAGCAGTGCCACCCATGGCTACGAGCAGTACTTC. Its protein is CASSATHGYEQYF.

The rearrangement uses TRBV14 and TRBJ1-2; 8 positions agree with TRBD1. The germline V gene has CDR1 SGHDN and CDR2 FVKESK. The CDR3 length is 13 residues. J gave up 8 bases and V 4 bases, and 6 bases lay outside the gene matches. The CDR3 loop is CASSLGQGEGYTF. DNA for the CDR3: TGTGCCAGCAGCCTCGGACAGGGTGAAGGCTACACCTTC. The whole variable domain, filled in from reference TRBV14 and TRBJ1-2, reads EAGVTQFPSHSVIEKGQTVTLRCDPISGHDNLYWYRRVMGKEIKFLLHFVKESKQDESGMPNNRFLAERTGGTYSTLKVQPAELEDSGVYFCASSLGQGEGYTFGSGTRLTVV.

V usage is TRBV18 and J usage is TRBJ1-2; perhaps TRBD1 as D (5 bases). Germline V CDR1 and CDR2: KGHSH, LQKENI. V was pared by 3 bases and J by 7 bases, with 15 bases between. CDR3 length equals 14 residues. Here the CDR3 reads CASSPFETDSGYTF. CDR3 DNA sequence: TGTGCCAGCTCACCTTTCGAGACAGATAGTGGCTACACCTTC.

V and J are TRBV30 and TRBJ1-1, with 8 bases matching TRBD1. The junction had 5 bases not matched to a gene; V was cut back by 0 bases and J by 2 bases. The CDR3 totals 15 residues. CDR1 is GTSNPN and CDR2 is SVGIG in the germline V gene (reference sequence). CDR3: CAWSVQGGLNTEAFF. CDR3 coding DNA: TGTGCCTGGAGTGTACAGGGGGGACTCAACACTGAAGCTTTCTTT.

As concerns this clone: Other DNA sequences in this specimen translate into the identical CDR3. V and J are TRBV20-1 and TRBJ1-4, with D unresolved. In germline, CDR1 is DFQATT, CDR2 SNEGSKA (reference sequence). Trimming took off 3 bases at V and 4 bases at J, with 3 bases between the two ends. CDR3 length: 11 amino acids. As DNA, the CDR3 is TGCAGTGCTAGGCTTAATGAAAAACTGTTTTTT. Protein sequence: CSARLNEKLFF.

This chain connects TRBV6-7 to TRBJ1-2, with TRBD1 matching over 9 bases. TRBV6-7 belongs to the ORF category, with a function that is uncertain. With V trimmed by 7 bases and J by 7 bases, 13 bases remained unmatched. This CDR3 region has 15 residues. CDR3 amino acids: CASMSPRDRATGYTF. The CDR3 region has the DNA TGTGCCAGCATGTCACCCCGGGACAGGGCGACTGGCTACACCTTC.

The chain links TRBV11-2 to TRBJ2-7; 7 nucleotides agree with TRBD1. CDR1 SGHAT and CDR2 FQNNGV come from the germline V gene. J was trimmed by 2 bases and V by 3 bases; bases with no gene match: 7. CDR3 length: 15 residues. The CDR3 region has the DNA TGTGCCAGCAGCTTGCACAGGGGTCCCCCCTACGAGCAGTACTTC. Protein sequence: CASSLHRGPPYEQYF. The full variable domain, rest sourced from reference TRBV11-2 and TRBJ2-7, is EAGVAQSPRYKIIEKRQSVAFWCNPISGHATLYWYQQILGQGPKLLIQFQNNGVVDDSQLPKDRFSAERLKGVDSTLKIQPAKLEDSAVYLCASSLHRGPPYEQYFGPGTRLTVT.

This clone was seen just once. CDR3 nucleotide sequence: TGTGCCAGCAGCCTAGCGGGGCGACTCTACGAGCAGTACTTC. Protein product: CASSLAGRLYEQYF. The chain employs TRBV5-4 and TRBJ2-7; TRBD2 matches 9 bases. V was pared by 4 bases and J by 3 bases, with 5 bases of the junction left unmatched. Germline V gene sequence: CDR1 SGHNT, CDR2 YYREEE (reference sequence). CDR3 length: 14 residues.